The rows below give T cell receptor beta chains drawn from one sample of a study of blood T cell repertoires in COVID-19. Method: immunoSEQ multiplex PCR; TCRdb's copy keeps in-frame clones and lacks some. The sample has under 200,000 clones; around 84% are singletons. Source material: peripheral blood. The receptors shown here come from a man aged 25-45 years with active or convalescent COVID-19. The CDR3 runs from the conserved cysteine through the conserved F or W. The D gene is left open where the match is weak. Size tells how often a clone was seen (once, few, many) or the class of an expanded clone, and some rows leave it out.

j_call	d_call	clone_size	v_call	cdr3_aa	cdr3_nt
TRBJ1-5	TRBD1	few	TRBV24-1	CATSDLRDSQPQHF	TGTGCCACCAGTGACCTCCGGGACAGTCAGCCCCAGCATTTT
TRBJ2-1	NA	NA	TRBV5-1	CASSSQQGYNEQFF	TGCGCCAGCAGCTCGCAACAGGGTTACAATGAGCAGTTCTTC
TRBJ2-5	NA	NA	TRBV29-1	CSAAVSAGAETQYF	TGCAGCGCCGCGGTTAGCGCGGGGGCGGAGACCCAGTACTTC
TRBJ1-2	NA	NA	TRBV6-1	CASSEAGDSGGYTF	TGTGCCAGCAGTGAAGCTGGAGACAGTGGGGGCTACACCTTC
TRBJ1-4	NA	NA	TRBV30	CAWGGSINEKLFF	TGTGCCTGGGGGGGCTCTATTAATGAAAAACTGTTTTTT
TRBJ1-5	NA	once	TRBV6-5	CASNERALIKPQHF	TGTGCCAGCAACGAGAGGGCGCTGATCAAGCCCCAGCATTTT
TRBJ2-1	NA	NA	TRBV11-2	CASSLMRSDLREQFF	TGTGCCAGCAGCTTAATGCGGTCTGATCTTAGGGAGCAGTTCTTC
TRBJ1-4	TRBD1	once	TRBV18	CASSPNPGQGNEKLFF	TGTGCCAGCTCACCAAATCCGGGACAGGGTAATGAAAAACTGTTTTTT
TRBJ1-1	NA	NA	TRBV5-1	CASRRTGDGTEAFF	TGCGCCAGCAGGAGAACGGGGGACGGCACTGAAGCTTTCTTT
TRBJ2-5	NA	NA	TRBV4-2	CASSQGTAGQETQYF	TGTGCCAGCAGCCAAGGGACAGCGGGGCAAGAGACCCAGTACTTC
TRBJ2-7	TRBD2	NA	TRBV10-3	CAISESKRGAGVTYEQYF	TGTGCCATCAGTGAGTCGAAAAGGGGAGCGGGAGTAACCTACGAGCAGTACTTC
TRBJ1-6	TRBD1	NA	TRBV7-6	CASSPGQMKSSYNSPLHF	TGTGCCAGCAGCCCGGGACAGATGAAGAGCTCCTATAATTCACCCCTCCACTTT
TRBJ1-5	NA	once	TRBV19	CASLPVEPGPQHF	TGTGCCAGTCTACCAGTGGAGCCGGGGCCCCAGCATTTT